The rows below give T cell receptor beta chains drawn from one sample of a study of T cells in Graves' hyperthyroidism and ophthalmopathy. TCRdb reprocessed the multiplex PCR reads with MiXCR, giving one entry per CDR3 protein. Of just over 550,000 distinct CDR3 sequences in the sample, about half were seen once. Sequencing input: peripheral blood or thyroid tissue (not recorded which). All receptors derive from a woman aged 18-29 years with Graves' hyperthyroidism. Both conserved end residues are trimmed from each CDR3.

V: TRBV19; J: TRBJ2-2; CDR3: ASKSDPWDGELF
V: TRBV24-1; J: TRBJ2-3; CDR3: ATSDLSPAQY
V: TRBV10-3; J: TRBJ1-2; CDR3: ASKGALSTSYGYT
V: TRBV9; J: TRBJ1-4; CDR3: ASSVGVGTLTNEKLF
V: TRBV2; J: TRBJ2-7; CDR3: ASSDPGLAGGRSQD
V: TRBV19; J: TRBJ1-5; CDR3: ASSISSGPGQPQH
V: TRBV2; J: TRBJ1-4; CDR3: ASSEAQGRGEKLF
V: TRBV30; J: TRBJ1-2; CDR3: AWSGGIDGYT
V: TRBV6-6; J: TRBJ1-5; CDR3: ASSYTRDAYQPQH
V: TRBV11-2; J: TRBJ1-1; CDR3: ATASEGRLNIEAF
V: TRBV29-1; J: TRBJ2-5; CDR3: SVRDEGETQY
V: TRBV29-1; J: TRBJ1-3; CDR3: GVEPGLDSGNTIY
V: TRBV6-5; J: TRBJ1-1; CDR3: ASSQHSVAF
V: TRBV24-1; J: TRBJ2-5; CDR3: ATSESETQY
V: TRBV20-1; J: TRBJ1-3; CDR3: SARLEWGNTIY
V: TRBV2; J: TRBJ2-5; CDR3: ASTRDRYQETQY
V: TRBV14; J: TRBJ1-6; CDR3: ASSQDRHSPLH